These 32 T cell receptor beta chains originate from one sample sequenced in a study of blood T cell repertoires in COVID-19 (TCRdb year 2020). The library was obtained by the immunoSEQ multiplex PCR assay. In its TCRdb copy, this immuneACCESS table keeps in-frame sequences only and misses some clones. Where compared with another copy, unresolved V genes explain less than half of these, and the others have no known cause. A total of roughly 300,000 clones appear in this sample, 85% of them only once. The ten biggest clones cover about 7% of the sample. Sequenced sample: peripheral blood. The receptor set was obtained from a human donor in a cohort sampled during active COVID-19.

The chain combines TRBV30 with TRBJ2-5, with TRBD2 matching over 10 bases. There are 16 residues in the CDR3. CDR1 GTSNPN and CDR2 SVGIG come from the germline V gene (reference sequence). V lost 1 base and J lost 4; bases outside the gene matches: 9. As DNA, the CDR3 is TGTGCCTGGAGTGGGGCTAGCGGGGGTACAGGAGAGACCCAGTACTTC. Its translation: CAWSGASGGTGETQYF. The full variable domain, in which reference TRBV30 and TRBJ2-5 provide the parts outside the CDR3, is SQTIHQWPATLVQPVGSPLSLECTVEGTSNPNLYWYRQAAGRGLQLLFYSVGIGQISSEVPQNLSASRPQDRQFILSSKKLLLSDSGFYLCAWSGASGGTGETQYFGPGTRLLVL.

The chain combines TRBV12-3 or TRBV12-4 with TRBJ2-1; 8 bases are shared with TRBD1. V was pared by 3 bases and J by 6 bases, with 1 base of the junction left unmatched. The CDR3 consists of 13 residues. The chain's CDR3 is CASSFGQGNEQFF. CDR3 DNA: TGTGCCAGCAGTTTTGGACAGGGCAATGAGCAGTTCTTC.

The chain has TRBV4-1 and TRBJ1-6, with no clear D. Trimming left V 0 bases short and J 5 bases short, with 8 bases between. This CDR3 region has 15 residues. Germline CDR1 and CDR2: MGHRA and YSYEKL. CDR3 in DNA: TGCGCCAGCAGCCAAGAATGGACTAATAATTCACCCCTCCACTTT. Translation gives CASSQEWTNNSPLHF.

The V gene is TRBV3-1 (or the pseudogene TRBV3-2), the J gene TRBJ2-3; TRBD2 is a possible D gene (5 bases). The CDR3 loop spans 14 amino acids. Germline V gene data show CDR1 as LGHDT and CDR2 as YNNKEL (reference sequence). Trimming pared 4 bases from V and 3 bases from J, leaving 11 bases between. Written as DNA, the CDR3 is TGTGCCAGCAGCCCAACGACTAATACAGATACGCAGTATTTT. Translation gives CASSPTTNTDTQYF.

The rearrangement links TRBV7-2 to TRBJ2-3; 9 nucleotides agree with TRBD2. With V trimmed by 0 bases and J by 8 bases, 9 bases remained unmatched. Germline lookup yields CDR1 SGHTA and CDR2 FQGNSA. The CDR3 is 16 residues long. Here the CDR3 DNA reads TGTGCCAGCAGCTTAGCGGGGGCGGGGGGGCCAGGTACGCAGTATTTT. Translating it yields CASSLAGAGGPGTQYF.

This chain uses TRBV19 with TRBJ1-2, with 7 nucleotides matching TRBD1. This CDR3 has 13 residues. Germline V gene sequence: CDR1 LNHDA, CDR2 SQIVND (reference sequence). The V and J ends lost 4 bases and 6 bases, in that order; junction bases with no gene match: 5. The CDR3 DNA reads as TGTGCCAGTAGTAAGACCGGGACAGATGGCTACACCTTC. It encodes CASSKTGTDGYTF.

The rearrangement uses TRBV20-1 and TRBJ2-3, with a tentative D call TRBD2 (5 bases). The CDR3 runs to 14 residues. The germline CDR1 and CDR2 sequences are DFQATT and SNEGSKA (reference sequence). V lost 3 bases, J lost 2 bases, and 12 bases lay in between. In DNA, the CDR3 is TGCAGTGCTAGTGAGGAAGACTACACAGATACGCAGTATTTT. The encoded protein is CSASEEDYTDTQYF.

The chain couples TRBV6-5 to TRBJ1-1; 9 nucleotides match TRBD1. CDR3 length: 11 amino acids. J was trimmed by 9 bases and V by 6 bases; bases with no gene match: 2. Germline CDR1 is MNHEY and CDR2 is SVGAGI. The CDR3 here is CASSNRGQAFF. In DNA form, the CDR3 reads TGTGCCAGCAGCAACAGGGGGCAAGCTTTCTTT.

The rearrangement uses TRBV6-5 and TRBJ1-2, with 9 bases lining up with TRBD1. Germline V gives CDR1 MNHEY, CDR2 SVGAGI. The ends lost 5 bases at V and 5 bases at J; junction bases unmatched: 6. The CDR3 is 14 amino acids. The CDR3 nucleotides read TGTGCCAGCAGTAGGACAGGGGAGGGGTATGGCTACACCTTC. This translates into CASSRTGEGYGYTF.

In its sample, this clone was seen once. The CDR3 reads CASGQKAHGYTF. DNA of the CDR3: TGTGCCAGCGGGCAAAAGGCCCATGGCTACACCTTC. The rearrangement uses TRBV7-3 and TRBJ1-2; D gene ambiguous. V dropped 8 bases and J dropped 6 bases, with 13 bases sitting between them. This CDR3 contains 12 residues. Germline CDR1 is SGHTA and CDR2 is FQGTGA.

The V call is TRBV7-8, the J call TRBJ2-1, with D possibly being TRBD1 (5 bases). Germline values: CDR1 SGHVS, CDR2 FQNEAQ. Trimming took 1 base from V and 3 from J, leaving 10 bases between them. The CDR3 is 15 residues long. The CDR3 loop reads CASSLVIDSYNEQFF. DNA for the CDR3: TGTGCCAGCAGCTTAGTCATTGACAGCTACAATGAGCAGTTCTTC.

The chain uses TRBV27 and TRBJ1-1, with D unresolved. CDR1 and CDR2 (germline): MNHEY, SMNVEV (reference sequence). Trimming stripped 6 bases from V and 0 bases from J, with 11 bases between. This CDR3 is built from 14 residues. This CDR3 is CASSREAMNTEAFF. The CDR3 DNA is TGTGCCAGCAGCCGTGAGGCGATGAACACTGAAGCTTTCTTT.

This chain links TRBV10-2 with TRBJ1-2; D is undetermined. CDR1 and CDR2 (germline): WSHSY, SAAADI. Trimming took off 3 bases at V and 8 bases at J, with 16 bases between the two ends. The CDR3 has 14 amino acids. The CDR3: CASSDEGPERGYTF. The CDR3 coding sequence is TGCGCCAGCAGTGACGAGGGTCCCGAGAGGGGCTACACCTTC.

This chain uses TRBV30 with TRBJ1-3; D is perhaps TRBD1 (6 bases). V lost 2 bases and J lost 0, with 14 bases in between. This CDR3 has 16 residues. CDR1 and CDR2 (germline): GTSNPN, SVGIG (reference sequence). The CDR3 protein is CAWSLTGLGSGNTIYF. The CDR3 DNA is TGTGCCTGGAGTTTGACAGGCTTGGGCTCTGGAAACACCATATATTTT.

The chain is built from TRBV29-1 and TRBJ1-2, with 12 bases fitting TRBD1. The V gene end was trimmed by 6 bases and the J gene end by 4 bases; junction bases not matched to a gene: 3. Germline assignment: CDR1 SQVTM and CDR2 ANQGSEA. The CDR3 extends over 13 amino acids. The CDR3 coding sequence is TGCAGCGTCGGGACAGGGGGCGTCTATGGCTACACCTTC. Protein sequence: CSVGTGGVYGYTF. Combining the CDR3 with reference TRBV29-1 and TRBJ1-2 gives the whole variable domain SAVISQKPSRDICQRGTSLTIQCQVDSQVTMMFWYRQQPGQSLTLIATANQGSEATYESGFVIDKFPISRPNLTFSTLTVSNMSPEDSSIYLCSVGTGGVYGYTFGSGTRLTVV.

The genes are TRBV3-1 (or the pseudogene TRBV3-2) and TRBJ2-1; 9 bases agree with TRBD2. The CDR3 covers 15 residues. Germline-derived CDR1 and CDR2 are LGHDT and YNNKEL (reference sequence). V gave up 3 bases and J gave up 4 bases; unmatched junction bases: 4. CDR3 region: CASSQYSGGYNEQFF. DNA for the CDR3: TGTGCCAGCAGCCAGTATAGCGGGGGATACAATGAGCAGTTCTTC.

This clone was counted a single time. The CDR3 region is CASSESATKYQETQYF. CDR3 nucleotide sequence: TGCGCCAGCAGTGAGTCGGCCACCAAGTACCAAGAGACCCAGTACTTC. The chain joins TRBV10-1 to TRBJ2-5; D ambiguous. V gave up 0 bases and J gave up 0 bases, with 11 bases separating them. The CDR3 covers 16 residues. Germline V gene lookup returns CDR1 WNHNN and CDR2 SYGVQD (reference sequence).

The chain joins TRBV7-3 to TRBJ2-2, with TRBD1 matching over 7 bases. The CDR3 covers 16 residues. The V gene end was trimmed by 5 bases and the J gene end by 4 bases; junction bases not matched to a gene: 10. CDR1 is SGHTA, CDR2 FQGTGA, per germline. In DNA, the CDR3 is TGTGCCAGCAGCCTGGGACAGATTGCGAGCACCGGGGAGCTGTTTTTT. Amino acids: CASSLGQIASTGELFF.

This rearrangement joins TRBV11-2 to TRBJ1-1; D not resolved. Looked up from germline, CDR1 is SGHAT and CDR2 is FQNNGV. V lost 0 bases, J lost 2 bases, and 10 bases lay in between. The CDR3 is 15 amino acids. The CDR3 DNA follows: TGTGCCAGCAGCTTAGATCTGGGGAGAAACACTGAAGCTTTCTTT. Translating gives CASSLDLGRNTEAFF.

This CDR3 reads CASSPGTGGTDTQYF. As DNA, the CDR3 is TGTGCCAGCAGTCCCGGGACAGGGGGGACAGATACGCAGTATTTT. The gene calls are TRBV3-1 (or the pseudogene TRBV3-2) and TRBJ2-3; 11 bases are shared with TRBD1. Germline V lookup: CDR1 LGHDT, CDR2 YNNKEL (reference sequence). This CDR3 contains 15 residues. V shed 6 bases and J 3 bases; nucleotides not matched to a gene: 5.

The chain links TRBV4-1 to TRBJ1-5, with D tentatively TRBD1 (5 bases). Trimming left V 1 base short and J 0 bases short, with 13 bases between. The CDR3 consists of 17 residues. Germline values: CDR1 MGHRA, CDR2 YSYEKL. CDR3 nucleotides: TGCGCCAGCAGCCAAGGATTAAGGGGTGGTAGCAATCAGCCCCAGCATTTT. It is translated as CASSQGLRGGSNQPQHF.

The chain employs TRBV29-1 and TRBJ2-1; D is perhaps TRBD1 (5 bases). With 0 bases removed from V and 10 bases from J, the gap between germline ends came to 19 bases. In germline, CDR1 is SQVTM, CDR2 ANQGSEA. This CDR3 comprises 15 residues. The CDR3 DNA sequence: TGCAGCGTTGAAGATGGGTTGGGTGGACACCCAGAGCAGTTCTTC. Residues: CSVEDGLGGHPEQFF.

Written as DNA, the CDR3 is TGCGCCAGCAGCGTAACAGGGTACTCATCTGGGGCCAACGTCCTGACTTTC. Translation gives CASSVTGYSSGANVLTF. The chain links TRBV5-1 to TRBJ2-6; TRBD1 is a possible D gene (6 bases). The CDR3 is made up of 17 amino acids. Trimming shortened V by 4 bases and J by 1 base, and 15 bases separated the two germline ends. Looked up from germline, CDR1 is SGHRS and CDR2 is YFSETQ.

The CDR3 nucleotides are TGTGCCTCGAGGAACTCACAGGGGATAGGGACACCCCTCCACTTT. Amino acid sequence: CASRNSQGIGTPLHF. This sequence joins TRBV10-3 and TRBJ1-6, with TRBD1 matching 7 bases. V lost 11 bases, J lost 11 bases, and 18 bases stayed unmatched. The CDR3 sequence is 15 residues long. Germline V lookup: CDR1 ENHRY, CDR2 SYGVKD.

This chain links TRBV11-2 with TRBJ2-2; the D gene is possibly TRBD2 (6 bases). This CDR3 comprises 16 residues. Germline V gene lookup returns CDR1 SGHAT and CDR2 FQNNGV. V gave up 0 bases and J gave up 4 bases, with 12 bases separating them. The CDR3 sequence: CASSLDHGGFTGELFF. The CDR3 DNA follows: TGTGCCAGCAGCTTAGATCACGGGGGATTCACCGGGGAGCTGTTTTTT.

This chain uses TRBV18 with TRBJ1-4; D ambiguous. This CDR3 contains 13 residues. CDR1 and CDR2 from the germline V gene are KGHSH and LQKENI. Trimming removed 8 bases at V and 9 bases at J, with 16 bases between. CDR3 region: CASLGIVMQKLFF. Here the CDR3 DNA reads TGTGCCAGCCTCGGGATCGTTATGCAAAAACTGTTTTTT.

The chain combines TRBV6-4 with TRBJ1-2; D is possibly TRBD1 (5 bases). Germline V gene data show CDR1 as MRHNA and CDR2 as SNTAGT. Trimming removed 2 bases from V and 4 bases from J, with 11 bases in between. The CDR3 sequence is 14 residues long. The CDR3 loop reads CASSDTGVSYGYTF. DNA for the CDR3: TGTGCCAGCAGTGACACGGGGGTTAGCTATGGCTACACCTTC.

The chain couples TRBV24-1 to TRBJ1-1; D is perhaps TRBD1 (5 bases). Germline CDR1 and CDR2: KGHDR and SFDVKD. CDR3 size: 15 residues. V lost 2 bases, J lost 0 bases, and 9 bases lay in between. The CDR3 protein is CATSDSTDLNTEAFF. The CDR3, as DNA: TGTGCCACCAGTGATTCGACAGATCTGAACACTGAAGCTTTCTTT.

The rearrangement uses TRBV29-1 and TRBJ1-2; D unresolved. Germline lookup yields CDR1 SQVTM and CDR2 ANQGSEA. Trimming stripped 1 base from V and 2 bases from J, with 11 bases between. This CDR3 spans 14 amino acids. DNA for the CDR3: TGCAGCGTTGAAGGCCTCCTGGGCAACTATGGCTACACCTTC. Its translation is CSVEGLLGNYGYTF.

The CDR3 is CASSINSLPRDEQFF. The CDR3 DNA is TGTGCCAGTAGTATAAATAGTTTGCCCCGCGATGAGCAGTTCTTC. The chain joins TRBV19 to TRBJ2-1, with D unresolved. Trimming pared 2 bases from V and 8 bases from J, leaving 16 bases between. Germline loops: CDR1 LNHDA, CDR2 SQIVND (reference sequence). This CDR3 spans 15 amino acids.

The CDR3 nucleotides are TGTGCCAGCAGCTTAGGGACAGGGGGCCTATATGGCTACGAGCAGTACTTC. It yields the protein CASSLGTGGLYGYEQYF. The chain couples TRBV7-9 to TRBJ2-7; 11 bases are a match to TRBD1. CDR3 size: 17 residues. Trimming removed 1 base from V and 3 bases from J; junction bases left unmatched: 8. Germline V gene data show CDR1 as SEHNR and CDR2 as FQNEAQ (reference sequence).

The chain recombines TRBV30 with TRBJ2-7, with D maybe TRBD1 (6 bases). The CDR3 contains 15 residues. V lost 1 base, J lost 2 bases, and 15 bases lay in between. Germline V gene sequence: CDR1 GTSNPN, CDR2 SVGIG (reference sequence). The DNA of the CDR3 is TGTGCCTGGAGTGGGCTCGGGACACACGCCTACGAGCAGTACTTC. It specifies CAWSGLGTHAYEQYF.